Shown below are 26 T cell receptor beta chains from a single sample sequenced in a study of shared clonotypes between healthy human individuals. The data were produced by immunoSEQ multiplex PCR, yet TCRdb's version contains in-frame clones alone and is incomplete. The sample has under 850,000 clones; just under 75% are singletons. Sequencing was done on a sample of memory CD4+ T cells sorted from blood. The subset is: CD45RA-negative fraction. These receptors originate from a woman aged 30 to 39 in good health.

CDR3 in DNA: TGTGCCAGCAGTCAGGGGATCGAGTATGGCTACACCTTC. It translates to CASSQGIEYGYTF. This chain connects TRBV28 to TRBJ1-2; tentatively, D is TRBD1 (6 bases). Germline lookup yields CDR1 MDHEN and CDR2 SYDVKM. CDR3 length: 13 residues. The V end was cut by 5 bases, the J end by 5 bases, with 12 bases between.

The rearrangement joins TRBV5-5 to TRBJ1-4; 7 bases map to TRBD1. The CDR3 is 16 residues long. Trimming cost V 4 bases and J 7 bases; bases outside gene matches: 13. Germline V lookup: CDR1 SGHKS, CDR2 YYEKEE (reference sequence). CDR3 nucleotide sequence: TGTGCCAGCAGCCGGGACAGTCACCTAAAGAGTGAAAAACTGTTTTTT. Translating gives CASSRDSHLKSEKLFF.

This clone was observed a handful of times. CDR3 DNA: TGTGCCAGCAGAAAATTCACAGGGGGCGCATCCTACGAGCAGTACTTC. Amino acid sequence: CASRKFTGGASYEQYF. The chain is built from TRBV14 and TRBJ2-7; TRBD1 aligns across 9 bases. Germline V CDR1 and CDR2: SGHDN, FVKESK. The V gene end was trimmed by 6 bases and the J gene end by 1 base; junction bases not matched to a gene: 10. This CDR3 contains 16 residues.

This rearrangement joins TRBV27 to TRBJ1-2; the match to TRBD1 covers 10 bases. CDR3 length equals 15 residues. The V and J ends lost 6 bases and 7 bases, in that order; junction bases with no gene match: 11. CDR1 is MNHEY and CDR2 is SMNVEV in the germline V gene (reference sequence). The CDR3 loop is CASRPSGQGKGGYTF. The CDR3 DNA reads TGTGCCAGCAGGCCTTCGGGACAGGGGAAGGGTGGCTACACCTTC.

The rearrangement joins TRBV28 to TRBJ1-2; 9 nucleotides align to TRBD1. The length of the CDR3 is 14 residues. J gave up 3 bases and V 6 bases, and 5 bases lay outside the gene matches. Germline V gene data show CDR1 as MDHEN and CDR2 as SYDVKM. The CDR3 nucleotides read TGTGCCAGCAGCCCCGGGACAGGGTACTATGGCTACACCTTC. It is translated as CASSPGTGYYGYTF.

V gene TRBV6-1 combines with J gene TRBJ1-3, with 7 bases fitting TRBD1. CDR3 length equals 19 residues. Trimming removed 4 bases from V and 0 bases from J; junction bases left unmatched: 15. Germline lookup yields CDR1 MNHNS and CDR2 SASEGT. The CDR3 DNA reads TGTGCCAGCAGTGTCTCCGTGGACAGGACTTTGTTCTCTGGAAACACCATATATTTT. Translating it yields CASSVSVDRTLFSGNTIYF.

This sequence joins TRBV5-1 and TRBJ2-5; no clear D gene. Germline CDR1 is SGHRS and CDR2 is YFSETQ. Trimming took off 7 bases at V and 1 base at J, with 17 bases between the two ends. There are 15 residues in the CDR3. This CDR3 reads CASPTDGKSQETQYF. The CDR3, as DNA: TGCGCCAGCCCAACGGACGGAAAAAGCCAAGAGACCCAGTACTTC.

The table lists this clone with a count of one. The gene calls are TRBV28 and TRBJ2-5; unclear D gene. V was trimmed by 5 bases and J by 6 bases, leaving 7 bases between them. Germline CDR1 MDHEN, CDR2 SYDVKM. The CDR3 contains 11 residues. The CDR3 spells CASSHTQTQYF. The CDR3 bases are TGTGCCAGCAGTCACACCCAGACCCAGTACTTC.

The CDR3: CAWSRVSSGNTIYF. The CDR3 region has the DNA TGTGCCTGGTCGCGGGTGAGCTCTGGAAACACCATATATTTT. The rearrangement joins TRBV30 to TRBJ1-3; D is ambiguous. The germline CDR1 and CDR2 sequences are GTSNPN and SVGIG (reference sequence). The CDR3 has 14 residues. V gave up 5 bases and J gave up 0 bases, with 11 bases separating them.

This chain links TRBV11-3 with TRBJ2-2, with D tentatively TRBD2 (6 bases). The V and J ends lost 3 bases and 6 bases respectively, with 8 bases between them. The CDR3 spans 13 residues. Germline-derived CDR1 and CDR2 are SGHNT and YENEEA. CDR3 DNA sequence: TGTGCCAGCAGCTTGGGGGAGGCCGGGGAGCTGTTTTTT. Translating gives CASSLGEAGELFF.

The chain carries TRBV19 and TRBJ2-2, with D possibly being TRBD2 (5 bases). The germline V gene encodes CDR1 LNHDA and CDR2 SQIVND (reference sequence). Between the trimmed V and J ends, which lost 7 bases and 0 bases, there was a span of 15 bases. CDR3 length: 16 amino acids. CDR3 residues: CASTPFSGSNTGELFF. The DNA for the CDR3 is TGTGCCAGTACCCCCTTCTCGGGGTCGAACACCGGGGAGCTGTTTTTT.

This chain joins TRBV2 and TRBJ2-3, with D perhaps matching TRBD1 (6 bases). CDR3 size: 15 residues. Germline loops: CDR1 SNHLY, CDR2 FYNNEI. The V end lost 2 bases, the J end lost 0 bases, and 9 bases lay between the germline ends. CDR3 loop: CASSEQGSSTDTQYF. DNA for the CDR3: TGTGCCAGCAGTGAACAGGGGTCCAGCACAGATACGCAGTATTTT.

The genes are TRBV28 and TRBJ1-4, with D tentatively TRBD1 (5 bases). V lost 5 bases to trimming and J lost 8 bases, with 21 bases between them. The germline gives CDR1 MDHEN, CDR2 SYDVKM. The CDR3 is 16 residues long. CDR3 residues: CASSPRGSAREEKLFF. The CDR3 nucleotides are TGTGCCAGCAGTCCCCGGGGGTCAGCCCGGGAGGAAAAACTGTTTTTT.

The chain combines TRBV29-1 with TRBJ1-1; D gene uncertain. The germline V and J ends were trimmed by 4 bases and 2 bases, with 11 bases remaining between them. The germline V gene has CDR1 SQVTM and CDR2 ANQGSEA. The CDR3 has 13 residues. CDR3 DNA: TGCAGCGTTGGTACGTCTTCCAACACTGAAGCTTTCTTT. Encoded protein: CSVGTSSNTEAFF.

The CDR3 sequence is CASSFVAGVRNEQFF. The CDR3 bases are TGTGCCAGCAGCTTCGTAGCGGGAGTAAGGAATGAGCAGTTCTTC. This chain connects TRBV7-8 to TRBJ2-1; 9 bases are shared with TRBD2. CDR1 SGHVS and CDR2 FQNEAQ come from the germline V gene. This CDR3 comprises 15 residues. With 3 bases clipped from V and 7 bases from J, the junction kept 7 bases outside the gene matches.

This clone has ten or more counts. The same CDR3 arises from other DNA sequences in this sample as well. J is TRBJ1-1 and V is TRBV6-5; perhaps TRBD1 as D (5 bases). Trimming removed 8 bases from V and 5 bases from J, with 15 bases in between. The germline V gene encodes CDR1 MNHEY and CDR2 SVGAGI. This CDR3 is built from 13 residues. The CDR3 is CASSYLRQTEAFF. The CDR3 DNA reads as TGTGCCAGCTCATACCTCCGACAGACTGAAGCTTTCTTT.

The chain combines TRBV7-2 with TRBJ2-1; 10 positions agree with TRBD2. Germline values: CDR1 SGHTA, CDR2 FQGNSA. V shed 2 bases, J shed 7 bases, and the junction held 11 bases outside the gene matches. The CDR3 extends over 17 amino acids. CDR3 sequence: CASSLSPSGGRNNEQFF. CDR3 bases: TGTGCCAGCAGCTTATCGCCTAGCGGGGGACGGAATAATGAGCAGTTCTTC.

The rearrangement uses TRBV10-2 and TRBJ2-7; the match to TRBD2 covers 12 bases. The V gene end was trimmed by 6 bases and the J gene end by 4 bases; junction bases not matched to a gene: 4. Germline V lookup: CDR1 WSHSY, CDR2 SAAADI. This CDR3 region has 14 residues. CDR3 sequence: CASRGLAGRYEQYF. CDR3 in DNA: TGCGCCAGCAGAGGACTAGCGGGAAGATACGAGCAGTACTTC.

The V call is TRBV15, the J call TRBJ2-5, with D possibly being TRBD1 (6 bases). The CDR3 totals 15 residues. The germline V and J ends were trimmed by 3 bases and 5 bases, with 16 bases remaining between them. CDR1 is LNHNV and CDR2 is YYDKDF in the germline V gene (reference sequence). The CDR3 DNA reads as TGTGCCACCAGCAGTGGATTCAGGGGAAGGGAGACCCAGTACTTC. This gives the protein CATSSGFRGRETQYF.

The chain combines TRBV19 with TRBJ2-7; D ambiguous. Looked up from germline, CDR1 is LNHDA and CDR2 is SQIVND (reference sequence). V shed 1 base and J shed 1 base, with 14 bases lying between them. The CDR3 has 16 amino acids. This CDR3 reads CASSIAGSPPSYEQYF. CDR3 coding DNA: TGTGCCAGTAGTATAGCCGGCAGCCCACCTTCCTACGAGCAGTACTTC.

This clone has only one observation. This rearrangement joins TRBV6-4 to TRBJ2-1; no definite D call. The CDR3 runs 14 residues. Germline V gene data show CDR1 as MRHNA and CDR2 as SNTAGT. The V end lost 2 bases, the J end lost 6 bases, and 11 bases lay between the germline ends. CDR3 in amino acids: CASSDTVQANEQFF. In DNA form, the CDR3 reads TGTGCCAGCAGTGACACTGTCCAGGCCAATGAGCAGTTCTTC.

The chain couples TRBV7-9 to TRBJ1-3, with unresolved D. CDR1 and CDR2 (germline): SEHNR, FQNEAQ (reference sequence). The CDR3 is 14 residues long. V was pared by 3 bases and J by 0 bases, with 6 bases between. In DNA, the CDR3 is TGTGCCAGCAGCTTCCCTTACTCTGGAAACACCATATATTTT. Translating gives CASSFPYSGNTIYF.

The rearrangement uses TRBV19 and TRBJ2-7; no firm D call. Germline V gene data show CDR1 as LNHDA and CDR2 as SQIVND (reference sequence). Trimming stripped 9 bases from V and 2 bases from J, with 17 bases between. This CDR3 spans 14 amino acids. The CDR3 here is CASTGRNLPYEQYF. The CDR3 bases are TGTGCCAGCACCGGACGGAATCTACCCTACGAGCAGTACTTC.

About this clone: This sequence may be a read error, since a much larger clone differs from it by one base. The sample has other DNA sequences that encode this CDR3 too. The CDR3: CASKRLAGVNEQFF. The DNA of the CDR3 is TGTGCCAGCAAACGACTAGCGGGAGTGAATGAGCAGTTCTTC. The chain is built from TRBV2 and TRBJ2-1, with 12 bases aligning to TRBD2. The J segment lost 7 bases and the V segment lost 7 bases, leaving 5 bases of the junction unmatched. Germline V gives CDR1 SNHLY, CDR2 FYNNEI. The length of the CDR3 is 14 residues.

V and J are TRBV21-1 and TRBJ2-3; the D call TRBD2 from the table was never checked on the DNA. TRBV21-1 is a pseudogene. The CDR3 spans 17 residues. Written as DNA, the CDR3 is TGTGCCAGCAGCAAAGGGAAGGGCGGGAGTTACACAGATACGCAGTATTTT. Translation gives CASSKGKGGSYTDTQYF.

The V call is TRBV25-1, the J call TRBJ2-5; no firm D call. CDR3 length: 13 residues. Trimming pared 3 bases from V and 5 bases from J, leaving 10 bases between. Per germline, CDR1 MGHDK and CDR2 SYGVNS. The CDR3 loop is CASSDFPIETQYF. In DNA, the CDR3 is TGTGCCAGCAGTGATTTCCCCATCGAGACCCAGTACTTC.